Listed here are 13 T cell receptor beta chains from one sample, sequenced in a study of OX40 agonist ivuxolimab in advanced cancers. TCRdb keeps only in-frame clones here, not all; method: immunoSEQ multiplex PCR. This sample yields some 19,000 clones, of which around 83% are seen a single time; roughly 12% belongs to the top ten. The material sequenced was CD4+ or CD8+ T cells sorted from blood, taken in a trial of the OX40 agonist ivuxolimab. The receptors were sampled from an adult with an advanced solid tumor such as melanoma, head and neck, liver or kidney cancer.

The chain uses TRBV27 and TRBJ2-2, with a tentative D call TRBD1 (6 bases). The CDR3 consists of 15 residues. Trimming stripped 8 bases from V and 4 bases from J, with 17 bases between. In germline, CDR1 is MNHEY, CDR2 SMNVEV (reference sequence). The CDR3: CASGPTGGSTGELFF. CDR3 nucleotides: TGTGCCAGCGGACCGACAGGTGGGAGCACCGGGGAGCTGTTTTTT.

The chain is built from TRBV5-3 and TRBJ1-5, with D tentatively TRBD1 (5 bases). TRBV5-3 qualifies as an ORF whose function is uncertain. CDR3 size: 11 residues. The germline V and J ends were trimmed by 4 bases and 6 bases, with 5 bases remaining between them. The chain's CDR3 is CARSGGQPQHF. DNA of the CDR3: TGTGCCAGAAGCGGGGGTCAGCCCCAGCATTTT.

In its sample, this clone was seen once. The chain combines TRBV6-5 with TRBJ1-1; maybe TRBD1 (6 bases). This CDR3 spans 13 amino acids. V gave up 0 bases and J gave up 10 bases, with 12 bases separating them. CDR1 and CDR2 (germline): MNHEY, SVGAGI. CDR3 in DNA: TGTGCCAGCAGTTACTCGGGGGGGGCTGTAGCTTTCTTT. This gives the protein CASSYSGGAVAFF.

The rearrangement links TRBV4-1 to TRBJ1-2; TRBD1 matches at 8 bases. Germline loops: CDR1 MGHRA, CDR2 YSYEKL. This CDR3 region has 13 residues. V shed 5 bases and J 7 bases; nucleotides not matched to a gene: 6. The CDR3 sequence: CASSFAGGGGYTF. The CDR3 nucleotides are TGCGCCAGCAGCTTTGCAGGGGGCGGTGGCTACACCTTC.

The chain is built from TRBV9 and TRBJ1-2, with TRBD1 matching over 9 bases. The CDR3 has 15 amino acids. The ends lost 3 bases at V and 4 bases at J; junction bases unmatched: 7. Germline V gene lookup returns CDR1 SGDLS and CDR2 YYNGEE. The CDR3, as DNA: TGTGCCAGCAGCGAGACAGGGGGATATGGCTATGGCTACACCTTC. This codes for CASSETGGYGYGYTF.

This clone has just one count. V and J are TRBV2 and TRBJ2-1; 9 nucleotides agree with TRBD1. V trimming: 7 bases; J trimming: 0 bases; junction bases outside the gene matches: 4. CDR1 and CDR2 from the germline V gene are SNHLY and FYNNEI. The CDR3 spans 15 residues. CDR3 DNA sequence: TGTGCCAGCAATGCGGGACAGGGCTCCTACAATGAGCAGTTCTTC. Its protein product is CASNAGQGSYNEQFF.

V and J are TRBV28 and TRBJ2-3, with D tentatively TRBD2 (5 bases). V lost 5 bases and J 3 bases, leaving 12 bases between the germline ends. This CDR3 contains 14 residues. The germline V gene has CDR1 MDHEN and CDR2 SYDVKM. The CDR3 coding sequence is TGTGCCAGCAGTAAAGGCGGGCCAACAGATACGCAGTATTTT. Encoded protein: CASSKGGPTDTQYF.

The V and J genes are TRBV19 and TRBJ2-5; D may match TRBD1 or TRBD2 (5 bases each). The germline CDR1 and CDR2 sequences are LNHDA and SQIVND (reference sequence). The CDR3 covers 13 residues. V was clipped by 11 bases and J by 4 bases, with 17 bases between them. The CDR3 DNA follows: TGTGCCTCCCAAGACGGGACCGGAGAGACCCAGTACTTC. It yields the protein CASQDGTGETQYF.

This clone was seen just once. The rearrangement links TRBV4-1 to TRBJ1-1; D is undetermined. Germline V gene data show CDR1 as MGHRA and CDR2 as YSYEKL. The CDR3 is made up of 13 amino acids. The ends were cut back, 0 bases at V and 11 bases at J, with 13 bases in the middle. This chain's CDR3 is CASSQDPGSRAFF. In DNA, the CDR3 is TGCGCCAGCAGCCAAGATCCGGGGAGCCGCGCTTTCTTT.

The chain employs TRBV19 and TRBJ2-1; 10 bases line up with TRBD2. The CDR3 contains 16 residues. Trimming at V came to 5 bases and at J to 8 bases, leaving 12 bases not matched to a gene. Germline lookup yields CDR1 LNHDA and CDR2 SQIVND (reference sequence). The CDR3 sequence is CASSFRLAGVGDEQFF. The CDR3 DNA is TGTGCCAGTAGTTTCCGGCTAGCGGGAGTAGGCGATGAGCAGTTCTTC.

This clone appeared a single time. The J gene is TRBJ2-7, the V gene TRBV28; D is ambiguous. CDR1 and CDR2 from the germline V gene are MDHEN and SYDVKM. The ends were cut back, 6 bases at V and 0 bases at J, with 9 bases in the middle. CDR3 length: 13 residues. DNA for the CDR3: TGTGCCAGCAGACCGCCGACCTCCTACGAGCAGTACTTC. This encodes CASRPPTSYEQYF.

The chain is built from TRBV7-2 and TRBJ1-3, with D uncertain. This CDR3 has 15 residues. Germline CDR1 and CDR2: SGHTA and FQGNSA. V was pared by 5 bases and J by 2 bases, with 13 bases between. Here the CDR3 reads CASSRTFSTGNTIYF. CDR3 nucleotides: TGTGCCAGCAGCCGGACTTTCTCCACTGGAAACACCATATATTTT.

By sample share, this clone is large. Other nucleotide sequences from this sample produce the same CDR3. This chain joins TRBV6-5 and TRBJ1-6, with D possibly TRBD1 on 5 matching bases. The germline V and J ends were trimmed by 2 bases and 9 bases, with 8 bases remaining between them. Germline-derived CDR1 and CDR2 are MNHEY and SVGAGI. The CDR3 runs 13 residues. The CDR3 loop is CASSYQGSSPLHF. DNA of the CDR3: TGTGCCAGCAGTTACCAGGGAAGTTCACCCCTCCACTTT.